The TCR beta chain under discussion was sequenced for a study of cytomegalovirus exposure and HLA in healthy donors. Across the whole study: According to later analysis, the same platform produced the 90 to 150 validation and approximately 630 first-cohort repertoires.

It was the roughly 130-subject validation cohort, separate from the approximately 690-subject first cohort, to which the donors belonged. Only in-frame clones appear in the TCRdb table, and some are missing; sequencing was by immunoSEQ multiplex PCR. The table shows some 210,000 clones, with around four fifths occurring only once. The clonotype originates from a woman aged 18-30 years in good health and CMV-seronegative. The specimen was PBMCs.

In nucleotides, the CDR3 is TGTGCCAGCTCACCCGACGTTCTCGGAGCTTTCTTT. Residues: CASSPDVLGAFF. V and J are TRBV18 and TRBJ1-1; D gene unclear. Trimming cost V 3 bases and J 10 bases, with 12 bases left between them. The germline gives CDR1 KGHSH, CDR2 LQKENI. This CDR3 is built from 12 residues.